This T cell receptor beta chain was observed in a study of cytomegalovirus exposure and HLA in healthy donors. Broader study findings: Most observed TCR sequences were rare, whereas some public TCRs were detected in many donors. Reportedly, a later analysis found an Asian-associated ancestry cluster had fewer N-insertions than the roughly 700-donor mean. Later analysis associated a missense DCLRE1C variant with TCR beta V- and J-gene trimming.

A note on this clone: Its specificity is unknown.

PCR used 60 Vbeta primers and 13 Jbeta primers. TCRdb's table, derived via immunoSEQ multiplex PCR, lists solely in-frame clones and lacks some. The table includes more than 100,000 clones, around 77% detected once. Absent from the records is this donor's CMV serostatus. Germline-derived CDR1 and CDR2 are SEHNR and FQNEAQ (reference sequence). Trimming stripped 1 base from V and 4 bases from J, with 8 bases between. This CDR3 comprises 14 residues. This chain connects TRBV7-9 to TRBJ1-5; TRBD1 might be the D (5 bases). Input material: PBMCs. The origin of this receptor is a human donor in good health. CDR3 nucleotide sequence: TGTGCCAGCAGCTTAGGAACAGGTAATCAGCCCCAGCATTTT. This gives the protein CASSLGTGNQPQHF.